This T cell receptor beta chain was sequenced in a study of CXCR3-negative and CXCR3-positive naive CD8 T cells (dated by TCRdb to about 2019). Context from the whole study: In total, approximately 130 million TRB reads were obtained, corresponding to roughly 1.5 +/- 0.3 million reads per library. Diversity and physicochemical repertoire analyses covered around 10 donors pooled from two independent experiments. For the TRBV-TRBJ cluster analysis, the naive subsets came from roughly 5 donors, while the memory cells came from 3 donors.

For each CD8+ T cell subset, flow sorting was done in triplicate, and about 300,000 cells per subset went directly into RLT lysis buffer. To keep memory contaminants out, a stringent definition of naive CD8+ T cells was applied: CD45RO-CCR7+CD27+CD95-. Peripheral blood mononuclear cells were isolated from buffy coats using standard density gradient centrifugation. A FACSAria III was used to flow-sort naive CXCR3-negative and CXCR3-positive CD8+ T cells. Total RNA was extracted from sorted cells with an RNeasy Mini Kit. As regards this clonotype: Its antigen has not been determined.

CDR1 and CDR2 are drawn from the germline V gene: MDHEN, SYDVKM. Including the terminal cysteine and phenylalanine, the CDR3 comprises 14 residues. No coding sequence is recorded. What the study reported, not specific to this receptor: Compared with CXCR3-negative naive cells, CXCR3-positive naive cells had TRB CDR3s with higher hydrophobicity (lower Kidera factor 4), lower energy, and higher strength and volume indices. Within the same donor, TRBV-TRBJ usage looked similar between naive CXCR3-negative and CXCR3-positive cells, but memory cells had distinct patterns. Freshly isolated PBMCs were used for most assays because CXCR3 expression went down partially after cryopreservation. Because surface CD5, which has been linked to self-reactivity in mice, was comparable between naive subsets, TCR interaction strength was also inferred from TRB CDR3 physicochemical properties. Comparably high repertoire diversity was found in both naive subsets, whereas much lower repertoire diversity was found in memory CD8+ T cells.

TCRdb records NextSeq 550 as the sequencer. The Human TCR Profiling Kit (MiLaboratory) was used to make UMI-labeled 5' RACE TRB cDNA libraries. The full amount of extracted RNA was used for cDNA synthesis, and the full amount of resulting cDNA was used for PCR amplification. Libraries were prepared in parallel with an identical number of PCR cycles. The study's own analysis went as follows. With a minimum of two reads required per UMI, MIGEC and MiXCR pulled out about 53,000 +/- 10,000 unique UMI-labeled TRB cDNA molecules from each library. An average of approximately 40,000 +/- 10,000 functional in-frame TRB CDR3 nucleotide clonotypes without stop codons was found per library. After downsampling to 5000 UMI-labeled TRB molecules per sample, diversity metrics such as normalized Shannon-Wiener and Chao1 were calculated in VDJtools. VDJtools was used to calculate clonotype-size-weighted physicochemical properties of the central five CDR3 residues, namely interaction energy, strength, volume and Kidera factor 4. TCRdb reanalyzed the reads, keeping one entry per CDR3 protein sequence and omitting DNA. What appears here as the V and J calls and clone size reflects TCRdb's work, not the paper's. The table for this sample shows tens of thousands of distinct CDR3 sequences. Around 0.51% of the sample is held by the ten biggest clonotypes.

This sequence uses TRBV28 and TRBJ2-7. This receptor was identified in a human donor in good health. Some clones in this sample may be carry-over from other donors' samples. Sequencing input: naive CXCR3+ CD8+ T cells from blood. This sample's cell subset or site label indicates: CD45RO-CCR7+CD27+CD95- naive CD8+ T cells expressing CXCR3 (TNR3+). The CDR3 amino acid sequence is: CASSFVSSDYEQYF.